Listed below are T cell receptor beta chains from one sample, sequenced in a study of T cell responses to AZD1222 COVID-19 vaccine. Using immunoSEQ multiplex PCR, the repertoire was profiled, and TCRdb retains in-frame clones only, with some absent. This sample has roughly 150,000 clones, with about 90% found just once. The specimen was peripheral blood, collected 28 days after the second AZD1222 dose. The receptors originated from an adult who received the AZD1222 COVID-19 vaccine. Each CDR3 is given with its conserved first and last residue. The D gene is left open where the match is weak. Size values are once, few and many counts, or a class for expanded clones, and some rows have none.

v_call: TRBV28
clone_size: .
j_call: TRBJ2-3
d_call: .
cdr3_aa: CASSSSDTQYF
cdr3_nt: TGTGCCAGCAGCTCTTCAGATACGCAGTATTTT

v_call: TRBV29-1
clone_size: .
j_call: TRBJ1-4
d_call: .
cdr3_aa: CSVSFFEKLFF
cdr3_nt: TGCAGCGTTTCCTTTTTTGAAAAACTGTTTTTT

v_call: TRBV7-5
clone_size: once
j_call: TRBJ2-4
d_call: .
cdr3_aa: CARSSLDRGGSKNIQYF
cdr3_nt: TGTGCCAGAAGCTCGCTGGACAGGGGGGGGTCCAAAAACATTCAGTACTTC

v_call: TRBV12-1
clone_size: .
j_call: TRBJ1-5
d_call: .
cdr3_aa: CASIPTGPPQLNQPQHF
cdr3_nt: TGTGCCAGCATCCCTACGGGACCACCCCAACTAAATCAGCCCCAGCATTTT

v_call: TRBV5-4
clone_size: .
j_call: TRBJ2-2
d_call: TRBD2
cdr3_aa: CASSIAGGGTGELFF
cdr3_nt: TGTGCCAGCAGTATCGCGGGGGGCGGCACCGGGGAGCTGTTTTTT

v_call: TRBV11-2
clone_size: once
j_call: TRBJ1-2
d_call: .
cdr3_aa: CASSIQGDGYTF
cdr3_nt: TGTGCCAGCAGTATACAGGGAGACGGCTACACCTTC

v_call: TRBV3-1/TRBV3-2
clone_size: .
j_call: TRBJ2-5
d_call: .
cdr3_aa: CASSQARGTEETQYF
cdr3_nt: TGTGCCAGCAGCCAAGCACGGGGAACCGAGGAGACCCAGTACTTC

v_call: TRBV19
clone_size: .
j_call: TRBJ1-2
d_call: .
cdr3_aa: CASTPIQDSHYGYTF
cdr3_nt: TGTGCCAGTACCCCTATTCAGGACTCCCACTATGGCTACACCTTC

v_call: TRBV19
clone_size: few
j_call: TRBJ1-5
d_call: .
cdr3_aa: CASTASGYSNQPQHF
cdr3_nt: TGTGCCAGTACCGCCAGCGGGTATAGCAATCAGCCCCAGCATTTT

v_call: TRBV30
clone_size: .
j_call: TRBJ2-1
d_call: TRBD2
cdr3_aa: CAWKTGTSGRGEQFF
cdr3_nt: TGTGCCTGGAAGACCGGGACTAGCGGCCGGGGCGAGCAGTTCTTC

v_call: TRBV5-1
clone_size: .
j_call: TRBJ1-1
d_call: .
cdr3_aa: CASSFQGADTEAFF
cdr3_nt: TGCGCCAGCAGCTTTCAAGGGGCTGACACTGAAGCTTTCTTT

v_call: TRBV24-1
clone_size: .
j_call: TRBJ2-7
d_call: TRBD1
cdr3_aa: CATSPSDRVTYEQYF
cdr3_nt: TGTGCCACCAGTCCCTCGGACAGGGTCACCTACGAGCAGTACTTC

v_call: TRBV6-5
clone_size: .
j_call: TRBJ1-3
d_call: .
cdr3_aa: CASSYQGTGNTIYF
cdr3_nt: TGTGCCAGCAGTTACCAGGGGACAGGAAACACCATATATTTT

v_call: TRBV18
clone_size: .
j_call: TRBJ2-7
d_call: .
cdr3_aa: CASSPQGTDEQYF
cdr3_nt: TGTGCCAGCTCACCCCAGGGTACGGACGAGCAGTACTTC

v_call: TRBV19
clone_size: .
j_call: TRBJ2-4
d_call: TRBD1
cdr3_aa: CASSVGTGDVGIQYF
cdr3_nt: TGTGCCAGTAGTGTAGGGACAGGGGACGTTGGCATTCAGTACTTC

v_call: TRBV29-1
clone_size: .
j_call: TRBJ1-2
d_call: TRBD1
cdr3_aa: CSVGGQGAGYGYTF
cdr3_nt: TGCAGCGTTGGAGGACAGGGGGCGGGTTATGGCTACACCTTC

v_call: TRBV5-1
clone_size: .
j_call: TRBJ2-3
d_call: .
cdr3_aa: CASSLGQITDTQYF
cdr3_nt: TGCGCCAGCAGCTTGGGGCAGATCACAGATACGCAGTATTTT

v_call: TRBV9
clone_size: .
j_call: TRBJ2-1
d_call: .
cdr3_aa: CASSVDSGSYNEQFF
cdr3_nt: TGTGCCAGCAGCGTAGATAGCGGTTCTTACAATGAGCAGTTCTTC

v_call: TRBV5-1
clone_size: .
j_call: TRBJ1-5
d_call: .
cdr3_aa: CASSLVAGAEQPQHF
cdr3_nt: TGCGCCAGCAGCTTGGTGGCGGGGGCGGAACAGCCCCAGCATTTT

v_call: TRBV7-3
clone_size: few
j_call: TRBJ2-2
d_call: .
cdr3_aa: CASSLSGIYTGELFF
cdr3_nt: TGTGCCAGCAGCTTAAGCGGGATCTACACCGGGGAGCTGTTTTTT

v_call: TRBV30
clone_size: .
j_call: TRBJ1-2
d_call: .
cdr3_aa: CAWSPMGNYGYTF
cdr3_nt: TGTGCCTGGAGCCCGATGGGGAACTATGGCTACACCTTC

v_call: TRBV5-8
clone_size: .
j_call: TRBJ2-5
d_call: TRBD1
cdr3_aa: CASILRGPQYF
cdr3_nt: TGTGCCAGCATCCTCAGGGGGCCCCAGTACTTC

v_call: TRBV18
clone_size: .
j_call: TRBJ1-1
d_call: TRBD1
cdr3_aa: CASSQGAGTEAFF
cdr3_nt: TGTGCCAGCTCACAGGGGGCGGGCACTGAAGCTTTCTTT

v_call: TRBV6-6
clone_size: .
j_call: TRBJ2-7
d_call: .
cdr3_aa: CASRQNSYEQYF
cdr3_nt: TGTGCCAGCAGGCAAAACTCCTACGAGCAGTACTTC

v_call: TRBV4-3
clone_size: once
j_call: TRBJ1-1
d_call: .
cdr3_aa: CASSLGARTEAFF
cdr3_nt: TGCGCCAGCAGCCTAGGGGCGCGCACTGAAGCTTTCTTT

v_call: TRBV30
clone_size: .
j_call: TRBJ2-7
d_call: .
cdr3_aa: CAWSSGGLLHEQYF
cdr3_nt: TGTGCCTGGAGTTCAGGGGGGCTCCTCCACGAGCAGTACTTC

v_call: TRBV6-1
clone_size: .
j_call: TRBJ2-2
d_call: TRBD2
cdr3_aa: CASSGRGLATTGELFF
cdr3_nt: TGTGCCAGCAGTGGGAGAGGACTAGCCACCACCGGGGAGCTGTTTTTT

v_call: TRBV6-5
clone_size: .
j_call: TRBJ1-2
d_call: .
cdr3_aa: CASSYLGLGQGRGYTF
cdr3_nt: TGTGCCAGCAGTTACTTGGGCCTCGGGCAGGGGCGCGGCTACACCTTC

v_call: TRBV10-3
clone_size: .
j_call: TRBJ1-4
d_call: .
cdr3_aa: CAISESEESEKLFF
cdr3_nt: TGTGCCATCAGTGAGTCAGAAGAGTCTGAAAAACTGTTTTTT

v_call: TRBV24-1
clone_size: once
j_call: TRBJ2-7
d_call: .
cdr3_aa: CATSDSGPTSYEQYF
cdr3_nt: TGTGCCACCAGTGACTCGGGACCGACCTCCTACGAGCAGTACTTC

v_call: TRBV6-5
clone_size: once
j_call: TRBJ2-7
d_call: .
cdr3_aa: CASSYSRAPSAEQYF
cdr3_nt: TGTGCCAGCAGTTACTCGCGGGCGCCCTCGGCCGAGCAGTACTTC

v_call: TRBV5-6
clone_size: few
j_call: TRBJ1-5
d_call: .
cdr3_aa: CASSLEVRTVSNQPQHF
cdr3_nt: TGTGCCAGCAGCTTGGAAGTAAGGACGGTGAGCAATCAGCCCCAGCATTTT

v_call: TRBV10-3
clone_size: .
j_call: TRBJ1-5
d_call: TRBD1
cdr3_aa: CAISQGQNNQPQHF
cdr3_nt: TGTGCCATCAGCCAGGGACAGAACAATCAGCCCCAGCATTTT

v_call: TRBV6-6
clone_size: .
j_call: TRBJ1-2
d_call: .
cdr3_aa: CASSLQRSGYTF
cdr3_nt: TGTGCCAGCAGCTTGCAACGTAGCGGCTACACCTTC

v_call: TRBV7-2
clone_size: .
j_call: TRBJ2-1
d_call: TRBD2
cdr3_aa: CASSPPGGASYNEQFF
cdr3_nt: TGTGCCAGCAGCCCCCCCGGGGGGGCCTCCTACAATGAGCAGTTCTTC

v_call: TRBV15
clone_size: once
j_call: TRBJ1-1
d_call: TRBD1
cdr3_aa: CATSRDRGTGHRGNTEAFF
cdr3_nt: TGTGCCACCAGCAGAGATCGGGGGACAGGGCATCGTGGGAACACTGAAGCTTTCTTT

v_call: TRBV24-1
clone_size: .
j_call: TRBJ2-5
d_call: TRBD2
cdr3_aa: CATSPPAGAQETQYF
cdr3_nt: TGTGCCACCAGTCCCCCCGCGGGAGCTCAAGAGACCCAGTACTTC

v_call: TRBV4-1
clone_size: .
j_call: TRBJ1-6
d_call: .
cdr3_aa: CASNLAQNQYNSPLHF
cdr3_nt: TGCGCCAGCAATCTGGCGCAAAACCAATATAATTCACCCCTCCACTTT

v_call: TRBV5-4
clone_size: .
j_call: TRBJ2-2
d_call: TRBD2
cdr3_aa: CASSPGLANTGELFF
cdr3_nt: TGTGCCAGCAGCCCCGGACTAGCGAACACCGGGGAGCTGTTTTTT

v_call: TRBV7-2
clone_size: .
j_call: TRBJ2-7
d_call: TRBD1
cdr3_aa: CASSPTGTGVNYEQYF
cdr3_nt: TGTGCCAGCAGCCCTACGGGGACAGGGGTTAACTACGAGCAGTACTTC

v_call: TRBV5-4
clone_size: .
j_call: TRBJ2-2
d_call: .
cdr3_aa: CASSLQVGGELFF
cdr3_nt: TGTGCCAGCAGCCTTCAGGTCGGCGGGGAGCTGTTTTTT